Listed below are T cell receptor beta chains from one sample, sequenced in a study of STAT3 mutations in large granular lymphocyte leukemia. The data were produced by immunoSEQ multiplex PCR, yet TCRdb's version contains in-frame clones alone and is incomplete. This table holds about 4,300 clones, less than 70% found once. Sequenced: PBMCs. Receptors originate from a human donor with T large granular lymphocyte leukemia. Some clones in this sample may be carry-over from other donors' samples. Both conserved end residues are part of each CDR3. The order of the fields is V gene, clone size, D gene, J gene, CDR3 DNA, CDR3 protein. The D gene is left open where the match is weak. Only some rows state a clone size, as once, few, many or a class for expanded clones.

V: TRBV5-6
size: once
D: TRBD2
J: TRBJ2-7
DNA: TGTGCCAGCAGCAGCATACTTAGCGGGAGTACGAACGAGCAGTACTTC
CDR3: CASSSILSGSTNEQYF

V: TRBV5-1
size: .
D: .
J: TRBJ1-2
DNA: TGCGCCAGCAGCTTGTCTTTTGTGGCTAACTATGGCTACACCTTC
CDR3: CASSLSFVANYGYTF

V: TRBV5-4
size: .
D: TRBD1
J: TRBJ1-2
DNA: TGTGCCAGCAGCTTGGCCATGTCTCAAGAGGGGGCAGGTGGCTACACCTTC
CDR3: CASSLAMSQEGAGGYTF

V: TRBV7-2
size: .
D: TRBD1
J: TRBJ1-5
DNA: TGTGCCAGCAGCTCCCCAGGACAGGGTAGCAATCAGCCCCAGCATTTT
CDR3: CASSSPGQGSNQPQHF

V: TRBV30
size: .
D: TRBD1
J: TRBJ2-7
DNA: TGTGCCTGGAGTAGGGACAGGACCTACGAGCAGTACTTC
CDR3: CAWSRDRTYEQYF

V: TRBV5-1
size: few
D: .
J: TRBJ1-3
DNA: TGCGCCAGCAGCTTCACGGGAGGCAACACCATATATTTT
CDR3: CASSFTGGNTIYF

V: TRBV28
size: .
D: TRBD2
J: TRBJ2-7
DNA: TGTGCCAGCAGTGCCCGAGCGGGAGGCGCCCGACGGCAGTACTTC
CDR3: CASSARAGGARRQYF

V: TRBV6-5
size: few
D: TRBD1
J: TRBJ1-2
DNA: TGTGCCAGCAGGGCGGGACAGGGGTACGGCTACACCTTC
CDR3: CASRAGQGYGYTF

V: TRBV5-1
size: .
D: .
J: TRBJ1-2
DNA: TGCGCCAGCAGCCTCCTGGGGACTAACTATGGCTACACCTTC
CDR3: CASSLLGTNYGYTF

V: TRBV29-1
size: .
D: .
J: TRBJ2-1
DNA: TGCAGCGTTGAAGAGACAGCCTACAATGAGCAGTTCTTC
CDR3: CSVEETAYNEQFF

V: TRBV5-4
size: .
D: TRBD2
J: TRBJ2-1
DNA: TGTGCCAGCAGCTTGGGCGGGAGAATGGATAATGAGCAGTTCTTC
CDR3: CASSLGGRMDNEQFF

V: TRBV2
size: few
D: TRBD1
J: TRBJ2-7
DNA: TGTGCCACCACCGGACAGGGTAGATACGAGCAGTACTTC
CDR3: CATTGQGRYEQYF

V: TRBV29-1
size: few
D: .
J: TRBJ1-2
DNA: TGCAGCGTTGAACGGCCGCAGTCTAACTATGGCTACACCTTC
CDR3: CSVERPQSNYGYTF

V: TRBV5-5
size: .
D: TRBD1
J: TRBJ2-7
DNA: TGTGCCAGCAGCCAGGGACAGGGGGCGCAAGAGCAGTACTTC
CDR3: CASSQGQGAQEQYF

V: TRBV7-9
size: .
D: .
J: TRBJ1-4
DNA: TGTGCCGGCTCGGCGGAGGGCTTGGTTGAAAAACTGTTTTTT
CDR3: CAGSAEGLVEKLFF

V: TRBV15
size: .
D: .
J: TRBJ2-7
DNA: TGTGCCACCAGCAGAGATCCCGGGCGGGAGCAGTACTTC
CDR3: CATSRDPGREQYF

V: TRBV9
size: few
D: TRBD2
J: TRBJ2-3
DNA: TGTGCCAGCAGCCAGACTCACGGGAGGGCCGAAGATACGCAGTATTTT
CDR3: CASSQTHGRAEDTQYF

V: TRBV29-1
size: once
D: .
J: TRBJ1-5
DNA: TGCAGCGTTGAAGATGGTAGCAATCAGCCCCAGCATTTT
CDR3: CSVEDGSNQPQHF

V: TRBV29-1
size: .
D: TRBD1
J: TRBJ1-2
DNA: TGCAGCGTTGAACCGGGACAGAGAGGAGGCTACACCTTC
CDR3: CSVEPGQRGGYTF

V: TRBV18
size: .
D: .
J: TRBJ1-5
DNA: TGTGCCAGCTCACCACTAGAAGTATTAAATCAGCCCCAGCATTTT
CDR3: CASSPLEVLNQPQHF

V: TRBV29-1
size: .
D: .
J: TRBJ1-1
DNA: TGCAGCGTGGCACGGGGGGTCAACACTGAAGCTTTCTTT
CDR3: CSVARGVNTEAFF

V: TRBV5-1
size: few
D: .
J: TRBJ2-5
DNA: TGCGCCAGCAGCCCCTGGGGGGGCCCGGGGACCCAGTACTTC
CDR3: CASSPWGGPGTQYF

V: TRBV29-1
size: .
D: TRBD1
J: TRBJ2-7
DNA: TGCAGCGTTGGGACAGGGCTCGGCGGTGGAGGCAAGCAGTACTTC
CDR3: CSVGTGLGGGGKQYF

V: TRBV29-1
size: .
D: TRBD2
J: TRBJ2-3
DNA: TGCAGCGTTGTTGTAGCGGGGGGCCCGTATTTT
CDR3: CSVVVAGGPYF

V: TRBV5-4
size: once
D: TRBD2
J: TRBJ2-7
DNA: TGTGCCAGCACCCGGGCTAGCGGGAATTCCTACGAGCAGTACTTC
CDR3: CASTRASGNSYEQYF

V: TRBV5-1
size: .
D: .
J: TRBJ1-5
DNA: TGCGCCAGCAGCGAGGACTTGGGTAGCAATCAGCCCCAGCATTTT
CDR3: CASSEDLGSNQPQHF

V: TRBV7-9
size: .
D: .
J: TRBJ2-1
DNA: TGTGCCTCAAGGCCCCACAATGAGCAGTTCTTC
CDR3: CASRPHNEQFF

V: TRBV29-1
size: .
D: TRBD2
J: TRBJ2-7
DNA: TGCAGCTTCCGGGCGGGAGGGACCTACGAGCAGTACTTC
CDR3: CSFRAGGTYEQYF

V: TRBV4-3
size: few
D: .
J: TRBJ1-2
DNA: TGCGCCAGCAGCCAAGATCGAACTGGCTATGGCTACACCTTC
CDR3: CASSQDRTGYGYTF

V: TRBV4-3
size: .
D: .
J: TRBJ2-6
DNA: TGCGCCAGCAGCCAAGAGAGTAGCTCTGGGGCCAACGTCCTGACTTTC
CDR3: CASSQESSSGANVLTF

V: TRBV7-9
size: .
D: TRBD1
J: TRBJ2-1
DNA: TGTGCCAGCAGCCGCGACAGGGGGTTCAATGAGCAGTTCTTC
CDR3: CASSRDRGFNEQFF

V: TRBV18
size: few
D: .
J: TRBJ2-7
DNA: TGTGCCAGCTCACCAGGGGGGACCAACGAGCAGTACTTC
CDR3: CASSPGGTNEQYF

V: TRBV29-1
size: .
D: .
J: TRBJ2-7
DNA: TGCAGCGTTGGCCGGGCAGGGGACGAGCAGTACTTC
CDR3: CSVGRAGDEQYF

V: TRBV30
size: .
D: .
J: TRBJ2-1
DNA: TGTGCCTGGAACGGCGGGGTCCCCAATGAGCAGTTCTTC
CDR3: CAWNGGVPNEQFF

V: TRBV4-3
size: .
D: .
J: TRBJ2-7
DNA: TGCGCCAGCAGCTTCGGCAGGGGAGAAACCTACGAGCAGTACTTC
CDR3: CASSFGRGETYEQYF

V: TRBV5-4
size: .
D: .
J: TRBJ2-5
DNA: TGTGCCAGCAGCCCCAGCGTCTCACCCCAGGAGACCCAGTACTTC
CDR3: CASSPSVSPQETQYF

V: TRBV5-5
size: large
D: TRBD1
J: TRBJ2-5
DNA: TGTGCCAGCTGGATACGACAGGGTCAAGAGACCCAGTACTTC
CDR3: CASWIRQGQETQYF

V: TRBV10-3
size: few
D: .
J: TRBJ1-2
DNA: TGTGCCATCAGTGAGGCCCCCAGCTATGGCTACACCTTC
CDR3: CAISEAPSYGYTF

V: TRBV5-6
size: .
D: TRBD1
J: TRBJ1-2
DNA: TGTGCCAGCAGCGTAGGACAGGTCGCTGGGGATGGCTACACCTTC
CDR3: CASSVGQVAGDGYTF

V: TRBV13
size: once
D: .
J: TRBJ2-7
DNA: TGTGCCAGCAGCTCTAGGAGGACCGGACACCGAGGCCAGTACTTC
CDR3: CASSSRRTGHRGQYF

V: TRBV4-3
size: .
D: TRBD1
J: TRBJ1-6
DNA: TGCGCCAGCAGCCAAGGCGGGACAGCCTATAATTCACCCCTCCACTTT
CDR3: CASSQGGTAYNSPLHF

V: TRBV6-1
size: .
D: .
J: TRBJ2-5
DNA: TGTGCCAGCAGTGAAAGGAGTCGGAGGGAGACCCAGTACTTC
CDR3: CASSERSRRETQYF

V: TRBV7-2
size: .
D: .
J: TRBJ1-2
DNA: TGTGCCAGCAGCTTAGTTCAGTATGGCTACACCTTC
CDR3: CASSLVQYGYTF

V: TRBV5-1
size: .
D: .
J: TRBJ2-7
DNA: TGCGCCAGCAGTCCTAATACAGGGAGCGCCTACGAGCAGTACTTC
CDR3: CASSPNTGSAYEQYF

V: TRBV5-1
size: .
D: .
J: TRBJ2-7
DNA: TGCGCCAGCAGCTTACAGGGAGTCTACGAGCAGTACTTC
CDR3: CASSLQGVYEQYF

V: TRBV13
size: medium-sized
D: TRBD2
J: TRBJ2-7
DNA: TGTGCCAGCAGCTTAGGGACTAGCGGGGCCTCCTACGAGCAGTACTTC
CDR3: CASSLGTSGASYEQYF

V: TRBV25-1
size: .
D: .
J: TRBJ1-1
DNA: TGTGCCAGCAGTGAATACGGGGCCATTCCTTTCTTT
CDR3: CASSEYGAIPFF

V: TRBV5-1
size: .
D: .
J: TRBJ2-5
DNA: TGCGCCAGCAGGAGCACAGGGGAGACCCAGTACTTC
CDR3: CASRSTGETQYF

V: TRBV7-9
size: .
D: TRBD2
J: TRBJ2-1
DNA: TGTGCCAGCAGCTTTCTTAGCGGGAGGGTGAATGAGCAGTTCTTC
CDR3: CASSFLSGRVNEQFF

V: TRBV5-1
size: .
D: .
J: TRBJ2-7
DNA: TGCGCCAGCAGCTTGGGCAGGCGGGTCGACTCCTACGAGCAGTACTTC
CDR3: CASSLGRRVDSYEQYF

V: TRBV5-1
size: .
D: TRBD1
J: TRBJ2-1
DNA: TGCGCCAGCAGCTTGTTGGGGGACAGGGGGCCCAATGAGCAGTTCTTC
CDR3: CASSLLGDRGPNEQFF

V: TRBV6-5
size: .
D: .
J: TRBJ2-1
DNA: TGTGCCAGCAGTTACTCGATAAGGGGGGCCTACAATGAGCAGTTCTTC
CDR3: CASSYSIRGAYNEQFF

V: TRBV29-1
size: few
D: .
J: TRBJ2-6
DNA: TGCAGCGTTGAAGCCTCAGGGTCTGGGGCCAACGTCCTGACTTTC
CDR3: CSVEASGSGANVLTF

V: TRBV18
size: .
D: TRBD2
J: TRBJ2-7
DNA: TGTGCCAGCTCACCAGTCAGCGGGAGAAATCCCGAGCAGTACTTC
CDR3: CASSPVSGRNPEQYF

V: TRBV19
size: .
D: .
J: TRBJ2-1
DNA: TGTGCCAGTAGTATCACGAGGTATAATGAGCAGTTCTTC
CDR3: CASSITRYNEQFF

V: TRBV5-4
size: .
D: TRBD1
J: TRBJ2-7
DNA: TGTGCCAGCAGCTTAGGACAGGGGCCCCGCGAGCAGTACTTC
CDR3: CASSLGQGPREQYF

V: TRBV6-6
size: once
D: .
J: TRBJ2-1
DNA: TGTGCCAGCAGTCAATCTAACAATGAGCAGTTCTTC
CDR3: CASSQSNNEQFF